This T cell receptor (beta chain) was identified in a study of blood T cell repertoires in COVID-19. At the level of the study: Sites in the United States, Italy and Spain provided acute and convalescent COVID-19 samples. The analysed material was cDNA or gDNA that came from T cells, B-cell-depleted T cells, or PBMCs.

CDR3 length: 19 residues. V lost 5 bases to trimming and J lost 0 bases; unmatched junction nucleotides: 15. Germline assignment: CDR1 SGHTA and CDR2 FQGNSA. As handled by the study authors: The authors estimated nucleated cell counts from reference gene primer amplification. This table comes from immunoSEQ multiplex PCR, and its TCRdb copy is limited to in-frame clones, with some not included. V and J calls plus clone size are reproduced from that table; the DNA served to infer D and trimming. Of some 110,000 clones listed, 85% to 90% are singletons. The receptor was isolated from a human donor in a cohort sampled during active COVID-19. The chain is built from TRBV7-2 and TRBJ2-3, with TRBD2 matching over 9 bases. Sequencing input: peripheral blood. The CDR3, as DNA: TGTGCCAGCAGCACCCCTAAGCGGGGGGCGGGACTCAGCACAGATACGCAGTATTTT. Translating it yields CASSTPKRGAGLSTDTQYF.